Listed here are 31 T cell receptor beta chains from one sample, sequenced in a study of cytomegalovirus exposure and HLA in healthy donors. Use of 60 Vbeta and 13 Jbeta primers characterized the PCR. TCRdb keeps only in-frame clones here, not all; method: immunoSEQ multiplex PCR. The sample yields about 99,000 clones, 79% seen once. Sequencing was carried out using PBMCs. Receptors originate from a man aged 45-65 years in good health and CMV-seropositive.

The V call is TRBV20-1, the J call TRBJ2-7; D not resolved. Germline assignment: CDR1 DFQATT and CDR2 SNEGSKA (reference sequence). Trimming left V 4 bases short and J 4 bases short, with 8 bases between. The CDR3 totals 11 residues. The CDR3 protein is CSANPGYEQYF. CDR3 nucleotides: TGCAGTGCTAATCCCGGTTACGAGCAGTACTTC.

The chain's CDR3 is CASSHGRQGFYEQFF. The CDR3 DNA follows: TGTGCCAGCAGCCATGGGAGACAGGGCTTCTATGAGCAGTTCTTC. This rearrangement joins TRBV28 to TRBJ2-1; the match to TRBD1 covers 7 bases. J lost 8 bases, V lost 6 bases, and 13 bases had no gene match. The CDR3 runs to 15 residues. Germline-derived CDR1 and CDR2 are MDHEN and SYDVKM.

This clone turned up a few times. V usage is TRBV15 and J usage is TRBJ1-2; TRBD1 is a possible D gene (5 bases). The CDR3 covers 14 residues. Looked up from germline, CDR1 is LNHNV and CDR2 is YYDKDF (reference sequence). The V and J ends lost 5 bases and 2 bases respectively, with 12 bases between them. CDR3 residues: CATSPDRTNYGYTF. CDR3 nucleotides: TGTGCCACCAGCCCAGACAGAACCAACTATGGCTACACCTTC.

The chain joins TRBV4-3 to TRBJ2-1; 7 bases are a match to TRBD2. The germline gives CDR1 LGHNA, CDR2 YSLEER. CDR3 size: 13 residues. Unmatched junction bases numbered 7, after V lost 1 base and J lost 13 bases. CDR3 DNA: TGCGCCAGCAGCCAAGTGCGAGGGAGGGCCCAGTTCTTC. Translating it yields CASSQVRGRAQFF.

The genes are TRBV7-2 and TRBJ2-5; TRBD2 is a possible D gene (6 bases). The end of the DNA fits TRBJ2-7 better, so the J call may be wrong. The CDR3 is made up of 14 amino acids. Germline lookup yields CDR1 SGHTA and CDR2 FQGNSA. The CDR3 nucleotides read TGTGCCAGCAGCTTAGGAGGGAGGACCTCCGAGCAGTACTTC. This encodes CASSLGGRTSEQYF.

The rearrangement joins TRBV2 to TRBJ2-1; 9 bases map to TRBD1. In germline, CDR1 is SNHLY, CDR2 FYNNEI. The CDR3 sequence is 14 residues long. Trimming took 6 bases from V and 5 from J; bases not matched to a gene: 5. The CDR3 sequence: CASRLGQGHNEQFF. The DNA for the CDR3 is TGTGCCAGCAGGCTGGGACAGGGTCACAATGAGCAGTTCTTC.

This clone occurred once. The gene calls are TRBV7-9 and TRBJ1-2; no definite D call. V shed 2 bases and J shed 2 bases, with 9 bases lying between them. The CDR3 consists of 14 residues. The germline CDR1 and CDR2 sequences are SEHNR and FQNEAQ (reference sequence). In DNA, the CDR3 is TGTGCCAGCAGCTTACGCGACACCAACTATGGCTACACCTTC. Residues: CASSLRDTNYGYTF.

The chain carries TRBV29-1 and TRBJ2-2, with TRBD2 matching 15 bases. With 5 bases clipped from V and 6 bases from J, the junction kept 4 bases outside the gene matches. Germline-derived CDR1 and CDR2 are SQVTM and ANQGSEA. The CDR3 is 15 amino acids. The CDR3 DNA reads TGCAGCGTTAGGGGACTAGCGGGAGGATCCGGGGAGCTGTTTTTT. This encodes CSVRGLAGGSGELFF.

The CDR3 spells CASSKVRDRAANYGYTF. The CDR3 region has the DNA TGTGCCAGCAGCAAAGTGAGGGACAGAGCCGCTAACTATGGCTACACCTTC. The chain carries TRBV21-1 and TRBJ1-2; TRBD1 reflects the table's D call only, with no check against the DNA. TRBV21-1 is given as a pseudogene. The CDR3 loop spans 17 amino acids.

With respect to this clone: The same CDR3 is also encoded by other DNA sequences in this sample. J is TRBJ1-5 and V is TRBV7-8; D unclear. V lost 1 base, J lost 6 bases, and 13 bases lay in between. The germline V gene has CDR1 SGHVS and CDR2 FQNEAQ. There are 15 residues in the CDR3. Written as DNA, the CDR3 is TGTGCCAGCAGCTTAGTGTCAGGAGGCGGTCAGCCCCAGCATTTT. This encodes CASSLVSGGGQPQHF.

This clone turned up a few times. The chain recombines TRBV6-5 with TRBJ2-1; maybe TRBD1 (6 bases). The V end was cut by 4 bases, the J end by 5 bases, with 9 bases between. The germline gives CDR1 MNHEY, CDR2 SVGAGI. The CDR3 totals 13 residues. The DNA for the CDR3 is TGTGCCAGCAGTTCGGACAGCCACAATGAGCAGTTCTTC. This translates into CASSSDSHNEQFF.

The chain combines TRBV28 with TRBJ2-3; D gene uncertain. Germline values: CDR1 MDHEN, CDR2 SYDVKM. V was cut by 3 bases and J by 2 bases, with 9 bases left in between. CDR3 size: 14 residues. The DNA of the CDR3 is TGTGCCAGCAGTTTGGGCACGAACACAGATACGCAGTATTTT. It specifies CASSLGTNTDTQYF. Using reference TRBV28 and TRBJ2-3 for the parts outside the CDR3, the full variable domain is DVKVTQSSRYLVKRTGEKVFLECVQDMDHENMFWYRQDPGLGLRLIYFSYDVKMKEKGDIPEGYSVSREKKERFSLILESASTNQTSMYLCASSLGTNTDTQYFGPGTRLTVL.

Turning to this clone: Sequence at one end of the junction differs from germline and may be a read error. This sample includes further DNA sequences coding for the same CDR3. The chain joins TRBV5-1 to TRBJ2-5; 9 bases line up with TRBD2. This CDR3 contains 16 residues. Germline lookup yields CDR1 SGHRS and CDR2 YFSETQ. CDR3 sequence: CASSLAGTSLQETQYF. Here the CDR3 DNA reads TGCGCTAGCAGCTTGGCCGGGACTAGCCTTCAAGAGACCCAGTACTTC.

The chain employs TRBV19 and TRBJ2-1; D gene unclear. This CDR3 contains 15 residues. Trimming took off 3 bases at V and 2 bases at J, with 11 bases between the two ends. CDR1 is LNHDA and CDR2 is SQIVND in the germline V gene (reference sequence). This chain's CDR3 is CASSIRLAAYNEQFF. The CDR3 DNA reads TGTGCCAGTAGTATCCGGCTGGCGGCCTACAATGAGCAGTTCTTC. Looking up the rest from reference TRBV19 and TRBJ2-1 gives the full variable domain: DGGITQSPKYLFRKEGQNVTLSCEQNLNHDAMYWYRQDPGQGLRLIYYSQIVNDFQKGDIAEGYSVSREKKESFPLTVTSAQKNPTAFYLCASSIRLAAYNEQFFGPGTRLTVL.

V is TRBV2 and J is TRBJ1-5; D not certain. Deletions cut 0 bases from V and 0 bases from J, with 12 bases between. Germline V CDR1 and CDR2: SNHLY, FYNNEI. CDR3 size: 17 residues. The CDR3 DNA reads TGTGCCAGCAGTGAAGCCTTACAGAGATATAGCAATCAGCCCCAGCATTTT. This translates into CASSEALQRYSNQPQHF.

CDR3: CASSSWTALIRRHEQFF. The CDR3 coding sequence is TGTGCCAGCAGCTCCTGGACAGCCCTAATACGCCGTCATGAGCAGTTCTTC. V and J are TRBV7-8 and TRBJ2-1, with D perhaps matching TRBD1 (6 bases). Looked up from germline, CDR1 is SGHVS and CDR2 is FQNEAQ. V was clipped by 4 bases and J by 8 bases, with 24 bases between them. The CDR3 sequence is 17 residues long.

DNA for the CDR3: TGCGCCAGCAGCTCAGGGACTAGCGGGAGTGGGTACAATGAGCAGTTCTTC. Encoded protein: CASSSGTSGSGYNEQFF. The gene calls are TRBV5-1 and TRBJ2-1, with 14 bases that match TRBD2. CDR1 is SGHRS, CDR2 YFSETQ, per germline. There are 17 residues in the CDR3. V lost 3 bases, J lost 4 bases, and 6 bases stayed unmatched. The complete variable domain, with remaining parts taken from reference TRBV5-1 and TRBJ2-1, reads KAGVTQTPRYLIKTRGQQVTLSCSPISGHRSVSWYQQTPGQGLQFLFEYFSETQRNKGNFPGRFSGRQFSNSRSEMNVSTLELGDSALYLCASSSGTSGSGYNEQFFGPGTRLTVL.

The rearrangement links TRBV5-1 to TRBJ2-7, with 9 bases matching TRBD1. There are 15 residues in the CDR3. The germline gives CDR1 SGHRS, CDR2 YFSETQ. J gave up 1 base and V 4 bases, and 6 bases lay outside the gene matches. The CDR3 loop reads CASSDGTGSSYEQYF. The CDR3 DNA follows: TGCGCCAGCAGCGACGGGACAGGGAGTTCCTACGAGCAGTACTTC.

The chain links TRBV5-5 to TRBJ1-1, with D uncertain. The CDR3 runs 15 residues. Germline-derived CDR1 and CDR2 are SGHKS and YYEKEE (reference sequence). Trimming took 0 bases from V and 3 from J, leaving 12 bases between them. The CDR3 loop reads CASSLAVTSDTEAFF. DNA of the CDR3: TGTGCCAGCAGCTTGGCGGTGACATCCGACACTGAAGCTTTCTTT.

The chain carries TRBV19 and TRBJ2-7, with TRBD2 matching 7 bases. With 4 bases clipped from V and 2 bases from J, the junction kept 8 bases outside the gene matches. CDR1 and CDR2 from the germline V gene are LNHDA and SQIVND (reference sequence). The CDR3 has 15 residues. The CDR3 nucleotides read TGTGCCAGTAGTACTGACGGGGGGACCCCCTACGAGCAGTACTTC. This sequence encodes CASSTDGGTPYEQYF.

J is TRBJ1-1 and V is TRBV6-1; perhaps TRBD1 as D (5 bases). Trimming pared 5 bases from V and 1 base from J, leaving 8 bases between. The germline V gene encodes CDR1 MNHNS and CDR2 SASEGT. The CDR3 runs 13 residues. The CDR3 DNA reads TGTGCCAGCAGTCCGGGGGGGAACACTGAAGCTTTCTTT. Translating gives CASSPGGNTEAFF.

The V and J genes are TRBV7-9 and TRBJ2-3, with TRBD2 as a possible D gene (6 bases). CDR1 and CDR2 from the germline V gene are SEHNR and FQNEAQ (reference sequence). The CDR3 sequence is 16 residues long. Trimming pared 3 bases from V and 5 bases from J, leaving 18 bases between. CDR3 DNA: TGTGCCAGCAGCTTGAGCCGGGACTGGCTAGGAGATACGCAGTATTTT. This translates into CASSLSRDWLGDTQYF.

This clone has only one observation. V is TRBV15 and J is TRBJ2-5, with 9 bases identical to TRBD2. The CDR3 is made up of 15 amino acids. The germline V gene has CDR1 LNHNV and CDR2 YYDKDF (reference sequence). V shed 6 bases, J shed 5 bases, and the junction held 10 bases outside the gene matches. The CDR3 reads CATRAGGLTPETQYF. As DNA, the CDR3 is TGTGCCACCAGGGCGGGGGGGTTAACTCCGGAGACCCAGTACTTC.

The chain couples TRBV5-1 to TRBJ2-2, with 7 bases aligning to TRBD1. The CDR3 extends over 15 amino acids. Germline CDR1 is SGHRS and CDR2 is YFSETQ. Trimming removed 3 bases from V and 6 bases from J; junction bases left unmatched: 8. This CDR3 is CASSWQGQGAGELFF. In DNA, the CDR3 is TGCGCCAGCAGCTGGCAAGGGCAGGGGGCCGGGGAGCTGTTTTTT. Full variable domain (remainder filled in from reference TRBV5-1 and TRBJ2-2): KAGVTQTPRYLIKTRGQQVTLSCSPISGHRSVSWYQQTPGQGLQFLFEYFSETQRNKGNFPGRFSGRQFSNSRSEMNVSTLELGDSALYLCASSWQGQGAGELFFGEGSRLTVL.

Written as DNA, the CDR3 is TGTGCCTGGAGGGGGGGGGAGAGCGGAAACTCTGGGGCCAACGTCCTGACTTTC. Its translation is CAWRGGESGNSGANVLTF. The rearrangement joins TRBV30 to TRBJ2-6; TRBD2 aligns across 7 bases. From germline, CDR1 is GTSNPN and CDR2 SVGIG (reference sequence). V lost 3 bases, J lost 0 bases, and 11 bases stayed unmatched. The CDR3 is made up of 18 amino acids. Full variable domain (missing parts from reference TRBV30 and TRBJ2-6): SQTIHQWPATLVQPVGSPLSLECTVEGTSNPNLYWYRQAAGRGLQLLFYSVGIGQISSEVPQNLSASRPQDRQFILSSKKLLLSDSGFYLCAWRGGESGNSGANVLTFGAGSRLTVL.

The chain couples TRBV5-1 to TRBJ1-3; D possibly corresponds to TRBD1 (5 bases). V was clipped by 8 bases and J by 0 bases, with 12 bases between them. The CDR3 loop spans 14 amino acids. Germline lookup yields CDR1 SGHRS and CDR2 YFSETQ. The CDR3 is CASRIQGSGNTIYF. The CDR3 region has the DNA TGCGCCAGTCGGATTCAGGGCTCTGGAAACACCATATATTTT. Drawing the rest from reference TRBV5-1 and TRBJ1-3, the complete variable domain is KAGVTQTPRYLIKTRGQQVTLSCSPISGHRSVSWYQQTPGQGLQFLFEYFSETQRNKGNFPGRFSGRQFSNSRSEMNVSTLELGDSALYLCASRIQGSGNTIYFGEGSWLTVV.

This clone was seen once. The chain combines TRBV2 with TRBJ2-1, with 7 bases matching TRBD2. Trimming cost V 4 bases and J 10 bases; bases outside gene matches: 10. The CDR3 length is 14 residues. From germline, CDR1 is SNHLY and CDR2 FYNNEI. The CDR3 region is CASSVGSRRGEQFF. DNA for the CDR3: TGTGCCAGCAGTGTAGGGTCCCGGCGGGGGGAGCAGTTCTTC.

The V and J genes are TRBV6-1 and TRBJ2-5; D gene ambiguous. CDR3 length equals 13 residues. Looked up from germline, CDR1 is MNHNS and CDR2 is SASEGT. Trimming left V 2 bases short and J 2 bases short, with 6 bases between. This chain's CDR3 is CASSESQQETQYF. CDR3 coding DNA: TGTGCCAGCAGTGAAAGTCAGCAAGAGACCCAGTACTTC.

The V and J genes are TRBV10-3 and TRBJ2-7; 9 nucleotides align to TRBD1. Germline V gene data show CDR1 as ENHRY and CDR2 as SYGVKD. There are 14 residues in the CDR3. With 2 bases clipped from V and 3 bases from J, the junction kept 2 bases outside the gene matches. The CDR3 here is CAISEGDRVYEQYF. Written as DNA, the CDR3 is TGTGCCATCAGTGAGGGGGACAGGGTCTACGAGCAGTACTTC.

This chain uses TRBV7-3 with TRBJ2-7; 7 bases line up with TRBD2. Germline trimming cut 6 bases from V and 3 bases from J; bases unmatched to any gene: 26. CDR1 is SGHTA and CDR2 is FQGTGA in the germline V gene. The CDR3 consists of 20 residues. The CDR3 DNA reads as TGTGCCAGCAGGATTACAATTGCGTGGGGAGGGGCAGGGTTTTTCTACGAGCAGTACTTC. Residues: CASRITIAWGGAGFFYEQYF.

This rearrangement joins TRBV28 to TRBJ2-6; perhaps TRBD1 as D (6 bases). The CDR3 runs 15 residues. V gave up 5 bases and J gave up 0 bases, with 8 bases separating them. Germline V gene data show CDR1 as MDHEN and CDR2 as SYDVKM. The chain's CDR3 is CASSIGGSGANVLTF. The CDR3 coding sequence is TGTGCCAGCAGTATAGGGGGCTCTGGGGCCAACGTCCTGACTTTC.